These 9 T cell receptor beta chains came from one sample sequenced in a study of T cell changes during pregnancy in multiple sclerosis. Generated by immunoSEQ multiplex PCR, the TCRdb table keeps only in-frame clones and is missing some. The sample holds about 80,000 clones; just over 90% are singletons and the top ten take 2.6%. The material was peripheral blood, obtained before pregnancy. Every receptor here comes from a female donor with multiple sclerosis, enrolled in a pregnancy study.

This clone appeared a single time. This chain joins TRBV28 and TRBJ2-1; TRBD2 agrees at 9 bases. The CDR3 loop spans 16 amino acids. Germline loops: CDR1 MDHEN, CDR2 SYDVKM. The trim removed 2 bases at V and 5 bases at J, leaving 7 bases unmatched. The CDR3 loop reads CASSLPGLARDNEQFF. Written as DNA, the CDR3 is TGTGCCAGCAGTTTACCTGGACTAGCGAGGGACAATGAGCAGTTCTTC.

This chain connects TRBV5-4 to TRBJ2-1, with 14 bases matching TRBD2. The CDR3 has 17 amino acids. J gave up 8 bases and V 2 bases, and 9 bases lay outside the gene matches. Germline V gene sequence: CDR1 SGHNT, CDR2 YYREEE (reference sequence). CDR3 nucleotides: TGTGCCAGCAGCTTCGGGACTAGCGGGAGCACCTTCGATGAGCAGTTCTTC. It is translated as CASSFGTSGSTFDEQFF.

The chain employs TRBV7-9 and TRBJ2-5; a possible D gene is TRBD2 (6 bases). Germline CDR1 SEHNR, CDR2 FQNEAQ (reference sequence). Trimming shortened V by 1 base and J by 4 bases, and 16 bases separated the two germline ends. CDR3 length: 16 amino acids. The CDR3 coding sequence is TGTGCCAGCAGCTTAGGAGGTGCGGGAACTGGAGAGACCCAGTACTTC. Protein product: CASSLGGAGTGETQYF.

In its sample, this clone was seen once. The chain is built from TRBV28 and TRBJ2-7, with 9 nucleotides matching TRBD1. CDR1 is MDHEN, CDR2 SYDVKM, per germline. This CDR3 region has 16 residues. V shed 5 bases and J 5 bases; nucleotides not matched to a gene: 13. CDR3 DNA: TGTGCCAGCAGTCCTGGGTCGGGACAGGGTCTCGACGAGCAGTACTTC. It is translated as CASSPGSGQGLDEQYF.

J is TRBJ1-2 and V is TRBV27, with a tentative D call TRBD1 (6 bases). The CDR3 has 15 residues. V shed 5 bases and J shed 0 bases, with 13 bases lying between them. Per germline, CDR1 MNHEY and CDR2 SMNVEV (reference sequence). CDR3 DNA: TGTGCCAGCAGTCCCCGGACAGATACTAACTATGGCTACACCTTC. This sequence encodes CASSPRTDTNYGYTF.

The rearrangement joins TRBV5-5 to TRBJ2-7; a weak D match, TRBD1 (6 bases). Trimming stripped 0 bases from V and 0 bases from J, with 7 bases between. The CDR3 totals 14 residues. In germline, CDR1 is SGHKS, CDR2 YYEKEE (reference sequence). CDR3 in DNA: TGTGCCAGCAGCTTGGGGACAGTCTCCTACGAGCAGTACTTC. It specifies CASSLGTVSYEQYF.

The genes are TRBV15 and TRBJ2-7; D remains unclear. V was trimmed by 0 bases and J by 9 bases, leaving 18 bases between them. CDR3 length: 15 amino acids. Germline-derived CDR1 and CDR2 are LNHNV and YYDKDF (reference sequence). The CDR3 DNA reads TGTGCCACCAGCAGAGATATGGCACCCTCGTTGGTGCAGTACTTC. Amino acids: CATSRDMAPSLVQYF.

This clone was picked up one time. The rearrangement links TRBV28 to TRBJ2-2; D gene ambiguous. V was trimmed by 5 bases and J by 1 base, leaving 8 bases between them. Germline-derived CDR1 and CDR2 are MDHEN and SYDVKM. This CDR3 is built from 14 residues. CDR3 DNA: TGTGCCAGCAGTCCAGGATGGAACACCGGGGAGCTGTTTTTT. Residues: CASSPGWNTGELFF.

The count of this clone is one. The V and J genes are TRBV18 and TRBJ2-2; D is undetermined. Germline CDR1 KGHSH, CDR2 LQKENI. The CDR3 covers 16 residues. The V and J ends lost 1 base and 0 bases respectively, with 9 bases between them. Written as DNA, the CDR3 is TGTGCCAGCTCACCACGTGGCACCTCGAACACCGGGGAGCTGTTTTTT. This encodes CASSPRGTSNTGELFF.